A single sample is the source of the 20 T cell receptor beta chains below, sequenced in a study of graft-versus-host responses after intestinal transplantation. Sequencing used immunoSEQ multiplex PCR; TCRdb keeps in-frame clones, though not all of them. The repertoire includes 40,000 to 55,000 clones, 90% to 95% of them detected once, and approximately 4.4% sits in the top ten. The sample was PBMCs, taken 524 days after transplant. All receptors derive from a human patient who received an intestinal transplant, so some T cells may come from the graft donor.

This clone was recorded once. The chain links TRBV4-1 to TRBJ1-4; D is undetermined. This CDR3 has 14 amino acids. The V gene's germline CDR1 is MGHRA and CDR2 YSYEKL. Deletions cut 0 bases from V and 5 bases from J, with 7 bases between. The CDR3 region is CASSQDPGNEKLFF. Written as DNA, the CDR3 is TGCGCCAGCAGCCAAGATCCCGGGAATGAAAAACTGTTTTTT.

V gene TRBV7-6 combines with J gene TRBJ2-1, with D perhaps TRBD2 (5 bases). V was trimmed by 0 bases and J by 8 bases, leaving 14 bases between them. This CDR3 is 15 amino acids long. Germline CDR1 SGHVS, CDR2 FNYEAQ. Here the CDR3 reads CASSLAADLSYEQFF. The CDR3 DNA reads TGTGCCAGCAGCTTAGCCGCGGACTTGTCATATGAGCAGTTCTTC.

The gene calls are TRBV9 and TRBJ2-3; 13 bases are a match to TRBD2. J lost 5 bases, V lost 3 bases, and 0 bases had no gene match. Germline V lookup: CDR1 SGDLS, CDR2 YYNGEE. The CDR3 is 14 residues long. CDR3 amino acids: CASSGTSGRDTQYF. In DNA, the CDR3 is TGTGCCAGCAGCGGGACTAGCGGGAGAGATACGCAGTATTTT.

This rearrangement joins TRBV11-2 to TRBJ2-7; a possible D gene is TRBD1 (5 bases). Trimming removed 5 bases from V and 2 bases from J, with 13 bases in between. The CDR3 runs 14 residues. Germline V CDR1 and CDR2: SGHAT, FQNNGV. In DNA, the CDR3 is TGTGCCAGCAGCCGGACACTCAACACCTACGAGCAGTACTTC. The encoded protein is CASSRTLNTYEQYF.

The genes are TRBV30 and TRBJ2-5; 9 bases map to TRBD1. Trimming at V came to 3 bases and at J to 5 bases, leaving 13 bases not matched to a gene. This CDR3 is built from 16 residues. Germline CDR1 is GTSNPN and CDR2 is SVGIG (reference sequence). This chain's CDR3 is CAWSRPRDRETETQYF. The CDR3 coding sequence is TGTGCCTGGAGCCGCCCCCGGGACAGGGAGACGGAGACCCAGTACTTC.

The chain couples TRBV28 to TRBJ2-7, with D perhaps TRBD2 (5 bases). The CDR3 totals 16 residues. Per germline, CDR1 MDHEN and CDR2 SYDVKM. The V gene lost 1 base and the J gene lost 2 bases, with 15 bases spanning the gap. CDR3 sequence: CASSLYPGGRTYEQYF. Written as DNA, the CDR3 is TGTGCCAGCAGTTTATACCCTGGCGGGCGAACCTACGAGCAGTACTTC.

J is TRBJ2-3 and V is TRBV2; 10 bases are shared with TRBD2. Trimming at V came to 4 bases and at J to 7 bases, leaving 8 bases not matched to a gene. Germline V gene sequence: CDR1 SNHLY, CDR2 FYNNEI. The CDR3 is 15 amino acids. CDR3 in DNA: TGTGCCAGCAGTGGTTTAGCGGGAGGAACCAATACGCAGTATTTT. It translates to CASSGLAGGTNTQYF.

The chain is built from TRBV28 and TRBJ1-2; 9 bases are shared with TRBD1. CDR3 length: 13 amino acids. In germline, CDR1 is MDHEN, CDR2 SYDVKM. J was trimmed by 1 base and V by 10 bases; bases with no gene match: 4. The CDR3 coding sequence is TGTGCCACCGACAGGGGGGTTAACTATGGCTACACCTTC. Translating it yields CATDRGVNYGYTF.

This clone was detected only once. V and J are TRBV28 and TRBJ2-7; D tentatively fits TRBD1 or TRBD2 (5 bases each). The germline V gene has CDR1 MDHEN and CDR2 SYDVKM. The CDR3 is 19 residues long. V lost 4 bases and J 5 bases, leaving 30 bases between the germline ends. The CDR3 spells CASSSKGIGVRGSRNEQYF. CDR3 coding DNA: TGTGCCAGCAGTTCGAAAGGTATAGGGGTTCGGGGCAGTAGGAACGAGCAGTACTTC.

J is TRBJ2-7 and V is TRBV9, with 7 bases lining up with TRBD2. The germline V gene has CDR1 SGDLS and CDR2 YYNGEE. J lost 6 bases, V lost 0 bases, and 6 bases had no gene match. The CDR3 length is 14 residues. CDR3 nucleotides: TGTGCCAGCAGCGTAGATGGCGGGAGTGGCGAGCAGTACTTC. Protein: CASSVDGGSGEQYF.

The chain combines TRBV7-4 with TRBJ1-5; TRBD1 aligns across 8 bases. Germline CDR1 reads SGHVT; CDR2 reads SQSDAQ. The CDR3 loop spans 17 amino acids. V lost 4 bases, J lost 0 bases, and 8 bases stayed unmatched. The CDR3 DNA reads as TGTGCCAGCAGCTCCGGACAGGGTCGCTATAGCAATCAGCCCCAGCATTTT. This sequence encodes CASSSGQGRYSNQPQHF. Drawing the rest from reference TRBV7-4 and TRBJ1-5, the complete variable domain is GAGVSQSPRYKVAKRGRDVALRCDSISGHVTLYWYRQTLGQGSEVLTYSQSDAQRDKSGRPSGRFSAERPERSVSTLKIQRTEQGDSAVYLCASSSGQGRYSNQPQHFGDGTRLSIL.

V is TRBV30 and J is TRBJ2-7, with TRBD1 matching over 7 bases. Trimming removed 0 bases from V and 6 bases from J; junction bases left unmatched: 11. The CDR3 loop spans 15 amino acids. Germline V gene data show CDR1 as GTSNPN and CDR2 as SVGIG (reference sequence). The CDR3 DNA is TGTGCCTGGAGTGTACTAGGGGGCGGTCTACGCGAGCAGTACTTC. This codes for CAWSVLGGGLREQYF.

The J gene is TRBJ2-7, the V gene TRBV18; no clear D. This CDR3 is 14 amino acids long. Germline values: CDR1 KGHSH, CDR2 LQKENI. Between the trimmed V and J ends, which lost 6 bases and 5 bases, there was a span of 17 bases. CDR3 protein: CASSERQLSDEQYF. The CDR3 DNA reads TGTGCCAGCTCGGAACGGCAGTTGAGCGACGAGCAGTACTTC.

The CDR3 loop reads CAWGIGTGAGNTIYF. The CDR3 DNA sequence: TGTGCCTGGGGAATAGGCACAGGGGCCGGAAACACCATATATTTT. The chain uses TRBV30 and TRBJ1-3; 7 nucleotides align to TRBD1. With V trimmed by 5 bases and J by 4 bases, 11 bases remained unmatched. The germline V gene encodes CDR1 GTSNPN and CDR2 SVGIG (reference sequence). The CDR3 is 15 amino acids.

This clone was recorded only once. V gene TRBV28 combines with J gene TRBJ2-5; 8 bases align to TRBD2. TRBJ2-7 explains the end of the DNA better; the J call may be wrong. Germline V CDR1 and CDR2: MDHEN, SYDVKM. CDR3 length: 14 residues. CDR3 residues: CASNLAGSSYEQYF. The CDR3, as DNA: TGTGCCAGCAACCTAGCGGGCAGCTCCTACGAGCAGTACTTC.

The CDR3 loop reads CASSQDGAGNQPQHF. The CDR3 region has the DNA TGTGCCAGCAGCCAAGATGGGGCAGGCAATCAGCCCCAGCATTTT. The V gene is TRBV4-2, the J gene TRBJ1-5; D perhaps matches TRBD1 (5 bases). CDR3 size: 15 residues. Germline V CDR1 and CDR2: LGHNA, YNFKEQ. V lost 0 bases, J lost 2 bases, and 8 bases lay in between.

The V call is TRBV29-1, the J call TRBJ1-3; 7 positions match TRBD1. After removal of 0 bases from V and 3 bases from J, the junction contained 5 bases not matched to a gene. The CDR3 runs 15 residues. CDR1 and CDR2 from the germline V gene are SQVTM and ANQGSEA. CDR3 sequence reads: CSVEERGGGGNTIYF. Here the CDR3 DNA reads TGCAGCGTTGAAGAACGAGGGGGCGGTGGAAACACCATATATTTT.

This clone showed up just once. The chain is built from TRBV6-1 and TRBJ2-7, with D possibly TRBD2 on 5 matching bases. The CDR3 loop spans 12 amino acids. V was clipped by 2 bases and J by 4 bases, with 6 bases between them. Germline CDR1 reads MNHNS; CDR2 reads SASEGT. The CDR3 loop reads CASSEPGYEQYF. The CDR3 DNA follows: TGTGCCAGCAGTGAACCGGGGTACGAGCAGTACTTC.

J is TRBJ2-4 and V is TRBV5-1; a weak D match, TRBD1 (7 bases). Germline V lookup: CDR1 SGHRS, CDR2 YFSETQ. The CDR3 consists of 17 residues. V was shortened by 0 bases and J by 1 base, with 14 bases between the two germline ends. CDR3 in DNA: TGCGCCAGCAGCTTGGCCCCAGGGGGGTTGGCCAAAAACATTCAGTACTTC. Its protein is CASSLAPGGLAKNIQYF.

V and J are TRBV4-1 and TRBJ2-2; no clear D. This CDR3 has 16 residues. Deletions cut 0 bases from V and 0 bases from J, with 8 bases between. Germline assignment: CDR1 MGHRA and CDR2 YSYEKL. CDR3 bases: TGCGCCAGCAGCCAAGAAGGTCGGTCGAACACCGGGGAGCTGTTTTTT. This gives the protein CASSQEGRSNTGELFF.